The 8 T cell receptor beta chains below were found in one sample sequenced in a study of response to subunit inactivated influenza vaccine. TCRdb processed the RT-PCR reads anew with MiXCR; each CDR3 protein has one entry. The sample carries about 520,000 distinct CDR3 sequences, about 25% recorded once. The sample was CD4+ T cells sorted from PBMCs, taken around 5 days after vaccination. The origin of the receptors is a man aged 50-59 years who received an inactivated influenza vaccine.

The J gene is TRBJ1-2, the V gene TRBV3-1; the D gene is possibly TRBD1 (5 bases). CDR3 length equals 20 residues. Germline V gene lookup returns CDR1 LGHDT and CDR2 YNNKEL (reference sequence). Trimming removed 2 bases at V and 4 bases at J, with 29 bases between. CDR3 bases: TGTGCCAGCAGCCAACTACCACGGCGGGGGTCTGTCATCGATAGCTATGGCTACACCTTC. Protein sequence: CASSQLPRRGSVIDSYGYTF. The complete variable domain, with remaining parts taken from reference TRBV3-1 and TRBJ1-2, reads DTAVSQTPKYLVTQMGNDKSIKCEQNLGHDTMYWYKQDSKKFLKIMFSYNNKELIINETVPNRFSPKSPDKAHLNLHINSLELGDSAVYFCASSQLPRRGSVIDSYGYTFGSGTRLTVV.

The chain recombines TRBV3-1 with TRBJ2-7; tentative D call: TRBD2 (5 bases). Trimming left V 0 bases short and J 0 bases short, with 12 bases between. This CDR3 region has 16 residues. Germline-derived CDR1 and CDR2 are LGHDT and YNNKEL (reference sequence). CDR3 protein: CASSQDLAVLSYEQYF. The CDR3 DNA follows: TGTGCCAGCAGCCAAGATCTAGCAGTTCTCTCCTACGAGCAGTACTTC.

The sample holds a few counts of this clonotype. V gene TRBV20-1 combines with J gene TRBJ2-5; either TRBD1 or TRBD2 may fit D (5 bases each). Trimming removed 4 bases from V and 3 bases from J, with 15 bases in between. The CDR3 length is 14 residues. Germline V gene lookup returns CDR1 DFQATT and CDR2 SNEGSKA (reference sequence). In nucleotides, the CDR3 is TGCAGTGCTATTCCAGGGAGTAAAAAAGAGACCCAGTACTTC. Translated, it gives CSAIPGSKKETQYF.

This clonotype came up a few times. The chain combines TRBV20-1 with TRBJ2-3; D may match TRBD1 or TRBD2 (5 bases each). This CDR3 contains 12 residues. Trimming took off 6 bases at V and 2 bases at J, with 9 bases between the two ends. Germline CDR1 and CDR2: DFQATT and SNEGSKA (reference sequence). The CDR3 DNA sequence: TGCAGTGCAAAGGGACCCACAGATACGCAGTATTTT. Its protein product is CSAKGPTDTQYF.

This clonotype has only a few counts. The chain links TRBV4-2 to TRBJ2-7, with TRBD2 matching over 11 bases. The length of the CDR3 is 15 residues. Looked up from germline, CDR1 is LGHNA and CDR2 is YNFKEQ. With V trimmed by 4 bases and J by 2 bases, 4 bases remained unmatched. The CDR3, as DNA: TGTGCCAGCAGCCGGGAACTAGCGGGAGCCTACGAGCAGTACTTC. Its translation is CASSRELAGAYEQYF.

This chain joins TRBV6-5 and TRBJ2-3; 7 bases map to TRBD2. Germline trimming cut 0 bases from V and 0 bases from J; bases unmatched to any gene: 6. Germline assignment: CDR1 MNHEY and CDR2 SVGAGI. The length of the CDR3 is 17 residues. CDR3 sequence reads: CASSYSSSGLSTDTQYF. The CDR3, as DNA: TGTGCCAGCAGTTACTCGTCTAGCGGCCTTAGCACAGATACGCAGTATTTT.

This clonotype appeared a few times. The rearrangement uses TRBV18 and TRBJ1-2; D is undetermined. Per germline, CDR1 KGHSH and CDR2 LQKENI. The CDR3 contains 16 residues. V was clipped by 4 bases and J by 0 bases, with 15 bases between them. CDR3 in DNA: TGTGCCAGCTCACGTGATTACACCGCATCTAACTATGGCTACACCTTC. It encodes CASSRDYTASNYGYTF.

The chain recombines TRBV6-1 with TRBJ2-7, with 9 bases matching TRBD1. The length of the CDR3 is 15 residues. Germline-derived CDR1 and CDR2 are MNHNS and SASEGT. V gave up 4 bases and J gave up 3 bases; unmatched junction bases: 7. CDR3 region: CASSAQRGQGYEQYF. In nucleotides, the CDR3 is TGTGCCAGCAGTGCCCAGAGGGGACAGGGCTACGAGCAGTACTTC.